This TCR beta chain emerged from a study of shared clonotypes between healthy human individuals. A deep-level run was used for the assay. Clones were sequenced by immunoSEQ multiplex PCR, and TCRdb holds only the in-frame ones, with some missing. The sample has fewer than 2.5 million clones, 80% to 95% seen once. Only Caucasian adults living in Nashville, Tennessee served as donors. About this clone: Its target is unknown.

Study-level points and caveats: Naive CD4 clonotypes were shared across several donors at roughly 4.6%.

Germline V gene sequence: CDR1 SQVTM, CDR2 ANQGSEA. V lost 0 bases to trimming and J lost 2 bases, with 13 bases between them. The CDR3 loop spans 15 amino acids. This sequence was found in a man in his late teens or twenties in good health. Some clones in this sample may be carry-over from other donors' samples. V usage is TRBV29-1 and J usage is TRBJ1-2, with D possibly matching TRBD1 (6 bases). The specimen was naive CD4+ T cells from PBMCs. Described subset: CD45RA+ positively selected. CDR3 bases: TGCAGCGTTGAAGATCTCGCCAGGGGCAACTATGGCTACACCTTC. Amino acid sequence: CSVEDLARGNYGYTF.